What follows describes a single TCR beta chain. Its antigen remains unknown. The data originate from a study of T cells in Graves' hyperthyroidism and ophthalmopathy. Study-level results: Blood held most thyroid clonotypes expanded above 0.001 frequency.

Enrolled ophthalmopathy patients presented with a Clinical Activity Score of at least 3, a NOSPECS grade of at least 4, and disease duration under 3 months. Exclusions: uncontrolled infection, other autoimmune disease, pregnancy, lactation. The investigators amplified TCR beta CDR3 regions from RNA transcripts. First-round RT-PCR with HTBI primers amplified the TCR CDR3 region. TCRdb re-called the multiplex PCR reads with MiXCR, one entry per CDR3 protein. The sample consists of some 360,000 distinct CDR3 sequences, around 18% of them appearing once. V shed 5 bases, J shed 5 bases, and the junction held 14 bases outside the gene matches. The CDR3 is 17 residues long.

The source material was blood. The genes are TRBV12-3 or TRBV12-4 and TRBJ2-7; 11 bases fit TRBD1. This TCR was recovered from a woman in her 40s with Graves' ophthalmopathy. CDR3 region: CASSLRRTGTGGDEQYF. Here the CDR3 DNA reads TGTGCCAGCAGTCTTCGTCGTACCGGGACAGGGGGGGACGAGCAGTACTTC.